Each of the 8 T cell receptor beta chains below was sequenced from the same sample in a study of cytomegalovirus exposure and HLA in healthy donors (dated by TCRdb to about 2017). Library construction relied on the immunoSEQ multiplex PCR assay. A mixture of 60 forward primers for TCR Vbeta segments and 13 reverse primers for TCR Jbeta segments was used in the multiplex PCR. TCRdb re-hosts the immuneACCESS table, in-frame sequences only. Its copies lack some clones; in the studies checked, an unresolved V gene accounts for under half of them, and the cause for the rest is not known. Across this sample there are 100,000 to 150,000 clones, with approximately 80% seen only once. The ten biggest clones cover around 3.6% of the sample. Sequenced sample: PBMCs. The receptors here all came from a man aged 35 to 55 in good health and CMV-seronegative.

The chain couples TRBV7-8 to TRBJ2-7; D might be TRBD1 (5 bases). CDR1 and CDR2 from the germline V gene are SGHVS and FQNEAQ. The CDR3 length is 15 residues. Trimming pared 5 bases from V and 0 bases from J, leaving 14 bases between. The CDR3 nucleotides read TGTGCCAGCAGCCCATGGGGCGGTCTCTCCTACGAGCAGTACTTC. It codes for CASSPWGGLSYEQYF.

The chain employs TRBV7-2 and TRBJ2-2; a possible D gene is TRBD1 (6 bases). V shed 5 bases and J shed 4 bases, with 14 bases lying between them. There are 15 residues in the CDR3. Germline CDR1 reads SGHTA; CDR2 reads FQGNSA. For the CDR3, the DNA is TGTGCCAGCAGCACCTCAGGGGCGGGCACCGGGGAGCTGTTTTTT. It encodes CASSTSGAGTGELFF.

In this sample, this clone turned up a few times. This chain links TRBV4-1 with TRBJ1-5, with D uncertain. Germline CDR1 reads MGHRA; CDR2 reads YSYEKL. V was pared by 4 bases and J by 1 base, with 5 bases between. There are 13 residues in the CDR3. CDR3 in amino acids: CASSRASNQPQHF. Written as DNA, the CDR3 is TGCGCCAGCAGCCGGGCGAGCAATCAGCCCCAGCATTTT.

The J gene is TRBJ2-4, the V gene TRBV10-1; 8 positions agree with TRBD1. In germline, CDR1 is WNHNN, CDR2 SYGVQD (reference sequence). The V and J ends lost 6 bases and 5 bases, in that order; junction bases with no gene match: 6. The CDR3 has 14 residues. The CDR3 loop is CASRQGAMENIQYF. The CDR3 DNA follows: TGCGCCAGCAGGCAGGGGGCGATGGAAAACATTCAGTACTTC.

The rearrangement joins TRBV19 to TRBJ1-6; TRBD1 is a possible D gene (6 bases). V was shortened by 3 bases and J by 7 bases, with 13 bases between the two germline ends. CDR3 size: 15 residues. The germline CDR1 and CDR2 sequences are LNHDA and SQIVND (reference sequence). CDR3 coding DNA: TGTGCCAGTAGTATTATAATACAGGGCAATTCACCCCTCCACTTT. Translated: CASSIIIQGNSPLHF. Filled out from reference TRBV19 and TRBJ1-6, the complete variable domain reads DGGITQSPKYLFRKEGQNVTLSCEQNLNHDAMYWYRQDPGQGLRLIYYSQIVNDFQKGDIAEGYSVSREKKESFPLTVTSAQKNPTAFYLCASSIIIQGNSPLHFGNGTRLTVT.

J is TRBJ2-5 and V is TRBV12-5; perhaps TRBD2 as D (5 bases). V was clipped by 0 bases and J by 4 bases, with 15 bases between them. Germline CDR1 LGHNT, CDR2 FRNRAP. This CDR3 region has 16 residues. This chain's CDR3 is CASGLVRMGRLETQYF. The DNA for the CDR3 is TGTGCTAGTGGTTTGGTAAGGATGGGGAGATTAGAGACCCAGTACTTC.

This clone was seen a single time. This rearrangement joins TRBV2 to TRBJ1-5; 9 bases match TRBD1. CDR1 SNHLY and CDR2 FYNNEI come from the germline V gene. The CDR3 has 16 amino acids. The V segment lost 2 bases and the J segment 6 bases; nucleotides outside the gene matches: 8. The CDR3 is CASSERTGAGSQPQHF. As DNA, the CDR3 is TGTGCCAGCAGTGAAAGGACAGGGGCGGGCTCTCAGCCCCAGCATTTT.

The chain is built from TRBV5-8 and TRBJ1-1, with D maybe TRBD1 (5 bases). This CDR3 has 14 amino acids. CDR1 and CDR2 (germline): SGHTS, YDEGEE. V was pared by 6 bases and J by 4 bases, with 16 bases between. CDR3 amino acids: CASILNPGGTEAFF. The CDR3 region has the DNA TGTGCCAGCATCCTCAACCCGGGGGGCACTGAAGCTTTCTTT.